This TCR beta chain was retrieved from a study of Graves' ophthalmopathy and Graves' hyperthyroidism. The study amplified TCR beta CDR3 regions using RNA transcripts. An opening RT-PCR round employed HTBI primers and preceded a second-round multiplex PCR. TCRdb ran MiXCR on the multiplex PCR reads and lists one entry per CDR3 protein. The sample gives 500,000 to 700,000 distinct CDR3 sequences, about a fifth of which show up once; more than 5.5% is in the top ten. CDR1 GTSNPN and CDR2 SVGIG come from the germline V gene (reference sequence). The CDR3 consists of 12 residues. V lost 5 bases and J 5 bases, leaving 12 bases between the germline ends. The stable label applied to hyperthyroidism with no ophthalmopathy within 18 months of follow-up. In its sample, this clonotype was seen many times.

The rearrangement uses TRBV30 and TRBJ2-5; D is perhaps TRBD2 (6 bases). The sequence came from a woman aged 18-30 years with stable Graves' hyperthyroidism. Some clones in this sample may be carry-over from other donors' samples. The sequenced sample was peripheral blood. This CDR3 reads CAWGLTLETQYF. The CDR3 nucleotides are TGTGCCTGGGGACTAACCCTGGAGACCCAGTACTTC.